Below, 19 T cell receptor beta chains from the same sample are listed, as sequenced in a study of T-cell memory formation after mild COVID-19. MiXCR, run by TCRdb on the 5' RACE reads, gives a single entry per CDR3 protein. The sample records 150,000 to 200,000 distinct CDR3 sequences, over 20% being singletons. Material for sequencing was PBMCs or a T cell subset sorted from them (not recorded which). Receptors were obtained from an adult woman who had mild COVID-19 (a few samples of this study predate the infection). Cell type and time point are not known.

This chain joins TRBV7-8 and TRBJ2-1; a weak D match, TRBD1 (6 bases). Trimming stripped 1 base from V and 4 bases from J, with 8 bases between. The CDR3 has 14 amino acids. CDR1 and CDR2 from the germline V gene are SGHVS and FQNEAQ. In DNA, the CDR3 is TGTGCCAGCAGCTTAGTGCAGGGGTACAATGAGCAGTTCTTC. Its translation: CASSLVQGYNEQFF.

The chain employs TRBV9 and TRBJ2-7, with 13 bases matching TRBD2. CDR1 and CDR2 (germline): SGDLS, YYNGEE. J lost 4 bases, V lost 0 bases, and 1 base had no gene match. This CDR3 region has 15 residues. The CDR3 region is CASSVGGLAGYEQYF. CDR3 sequence (DNA): TGTGCCAGCAGCGTAGGGGGACTAGCGGGGTACGAGCAGTACTTC.

The chain recombines TRBV20-1 with TRBJ2-1; no clear D gene. Germline lookup yields CDR1 DFQATT and CDR2 SNEGSKA (reference sequence). V was trimmed by 3 bases and J by 7 bases, leaving 13 bases between them. This CDR3 has 13 amino acids. The CDR3 protein is CSASIRVWNEQFF. The CDR3 nucleotides are TGCAGTGCTAGTATTCGAGTTTGGAATGAGCAGTTCTTC.

The rearrangement uses TRBV3-1 and TRBJ1-1; D gene unclear. This CDR3 is 14 amino acids long. Trimming took off 3 bases at V and 4 bases at J, with 12 bases between the two ends. The V gene's germline CDR1 is LGHDT and CDR2 YNNKEL (reference sequence). This CDR3 reads CASSQDAWSTEAFF. CDR3 nucleotides: TGTGCCAGCAGCCAGGACGCCTGGTCCACTGAAGCTTTCTTT. Drawing the rest from reference TRBV3-1 and TRBJ1-1, the complete variable domain is DTAVSQTPKYLVTQMGNDKSIKCEQNLGHDTMYWYKQDSKKFLKIMFSYNNKELIINETVPNRFSPKSPDKAHLNLHINSLELGDSAVYFCASSQDAWSTEAFFGQGTRLTVV.

The rearrangement uses TRBV24-1 and TRBJ2-2; a possible D gene is TRBD2 (5 bases). There are 15 residues in the CDR3. Germline lookup yields CDR1 KGHDR and CDR2 SFDVKD. Trimming removed 3 bases at V and 6 bases at J, with 13 bases between. The CDR3 loop is CATSDTRSSAGELFF. In DNA, the CDR3 is TGTGCCACCAGTGATACTAGGTCCTCCGCCGGGGAGCTGTTTTTT.

This clonotype was seen a few times. The J gene is TRBJ1-1, the V gene TRBV4-1; TRBD1 matches 8 bases. The CDR3 consists of 17 residues. V shed 2 bases, J shed 0 bases, and the junction held 8 bases outside the gene matches. Germline values: CDR1 MGHRA, CDR2 YSYEKL. The CDR3 sequence: CASSQLGQAFLNTEAFF. In DNA, the CDR3 is TGCGCCAGCAGCCAACTGGGACAGGCCTTCTTGAACACTGAAGCTTTCTTT.

This clonotype came up many times. This chain connects TRBV7-9 to TRBJ2-7, with D hard to call. Germline V lookup: CDR1 SEHNR, CDR2 FQNEAQ (reference sequence). V lost 5 bases to trimming and J lost 0 bases, with 11 bases between them. The CDR3 runs to 14 residues. The CDR3 nucleotides read TGTGCCAGCAGCAACAGTGATAGCTCCTACGAGCAGTACTTC. Translating gives CASSNSDSSYEQYF.

The V and J genes are TRBV20-1 and TRBJ2-3; weak D call: TRBD1 (5 bases). V lost 0 bases and J lost 5, with 24 bases in between. The germline CDR1 and CDR2 sequences are DFQATT and SNEGSKA (reference sequence). The CDR3 loop spans 18 amino acids. The CDR3 DNA reads TGCAGTGCTAGAGATCCCACCTTAAAGGGGCAGGTGAGAGATACGCAGTATTTT. Encoded protein: CSARDPTLKGQVRDTQYF.

V usage is TRBV30 and J usage is TRBJ2-1; 8 positions agree with TRBD1. The length of the CDR3 is 14 residues. J gave up 5 bases and V 4 bases, and 7 bases lay outside the gene matches. In germline, CDR1 is GTSNPN, CDR2 SVGIG (reference sequence). This CDR3 is CAWTAGTGHNEQFF. The DNA for the CDR3 is TGTGCCTGGACCGCCGGGACAGGTCACAATGAGCAGTTCTTC.

This clonotype appeared a few times. V and J are TRBV6-6 and TRBJ1-6; the D gene is possibly TRBD1 (6 bases). The length of the CDR3 is 15 residues. Trimming shortened V by 2 bases and J by 10 bases, and 15 bases separated the two germline ends. Per germline, CDR1 MNHNY and CDR2 SVGAGI (reference sequence). The CDR3 nucleotides read TGTGCCAGCAGTTACGGCTCGGGGGCTAGGTCACCCCTCCACTTT. Residues: CASSYGSGARSPLHF.

This clonotype occurred a few times. The chain employs TRBV9 and TRBJ1-6; no reliable D call. Looked up from germline, CDR1 is SGDLS and CDR2 is YYNGEE. Deletions cut 0 bases from V and 4 bases from J, with 11 bases between. The CDR3 contains 16 residues. CDR3 in amino acids: CASSVASGPYNSPLHF. The CDR3 nucleotides are TGTGCCAGCAGCGTAGCCAGTGGGCCATATAATTCACCCCTCCACTTT.

This clonotype was detected a few times. The chain joins TRBV5-5 to TRBJ1-2, with D uncertain. V was pared by 0 bases and J by 0 bases, with 6 bases between. Germline CDR1 SGHKS, CDR2 YYEKEE (reference sequence). This CDR3 has 14 residues. CDR3 DNA: TGTGCCAGCAGCTTGGACAGTCCTAACTATGGCTACACCTTC. This codes for CASSLDSPNYGYTF. Using reference TRBV5-5 and TRBJ1-2 for the parts outside the CDR3, the full variable domain is DAGVTQSPTHLIKTRGQQVTLRCSPISGHKSVSWYQQVLGQGPQFIFQYYEKEERGRGNFPDRFSARQFPNYSSELNVNALLLGDSALYLCASSLDSPNYGYTFGSGTRLTVV.

This clonotype was counted between two and nine times. V usage is TRBV20-1 and J usage is TRBJ1-2; D not certain. The germline V gene has CDR1 DFQATT and CDR2 SNEGSKA (reference sequence). The CDR3 contains 14 residues. Trimming stripped 1 base from V and 1 base from J, with 10 bases between. CDR3 sequence: CSARVAVDNYGYTF. CDR3 DNA sequence: TGCAGTGCTAGAGTGGCAGTTGATAACTATGGCTACACCTTC.

This clonotype came up a few times. The chain joins TRBV7-9 to TRBJ1-1; 10 bases match TRBD1. This CDR3 region has 16 residues. The germline V gene encodes CDR1 SEHNR and CDR2 FQNEAQ (reference sequence). Trimming at V came to 5 bases and at J to 4 bases, leaving 10 bases not matched to a gene. The DNA of the CDR3 is TGTGCCAGCAGCCCCCGGGACAGGGGTCGCGGCACTGAAGCTTTCTTT. Its translation is CASSPRDRGRGTEAFF.

The J gene is TRBJ1-1, the V gene TRBV18; a weak D match, TRBD1 (5 bases). V was trimmed by 3 bases and J by 4 bases, leaving 15 bases between them. This CDR3 contains 15 residues. In germline, CDR1 is KGHSH, CDR2 LQKENI. The DNA for the CDR3 is TGTGCCAGCTCACCGGGACGGGGGTTCGGCACTGAAGCTTTCTTT. Amino acid sequence: CASSPGRGFGTEAFF.

The chain has TRBV5-1 and TRBJ2-3; 9 nucleotides match TRBD1. There are 15 residues in the CDR3. In germline, CDR1 is SGHRS, CDR2 YFSETQ. V lost 3 bases to trimming and J lost 3 bases; unmatched junction nucleotides: 5. The CDR3 DNA reads as TGCGCCAGCAGCTGGGGGACAGGGATTACAGATACGCAGTATTTT. This translates into CASSWGTGITDTQYF.

The chain links TRBV7-9 to TRBJ2-2; D tentatively reads TRBD1 or TRBD2 (7 bases each). The CDR3 runs 17 residues. Germline V gene data show CDR1 as SEHNR and CDR2 as FQNEAQ (reference sequence). Trimming removed 7 bases from V and 1 base from J, with 19 bases in between. The CDR3 reads CASTHRGGTVNTGELFF. The CDR3 nucleotides read TGTGCCAGCACCCACAGGGGAGGGACAGTGAACACCGGGGAGCTGTTTTTT.

Only a few counts were recorded for this clonotype. The chain employs TRBV5-1 and TRBJ2-7; TRBD2 aligns across 9 bases. V was pared by 4 bases and J by 3 bases, with 8 bases of the junction left unmatched. The V gene's germline CDR1 is SGHRS and CDR2 YFSETQ. The length of the CDR3 is 15 residues. The CDR3 loop is CASSPPRGGSYEQYF. CDR3 DNA sequence: TGCGCCAGCAGCCCTCCGCGGGGGGGAAGCTACGAGCAGTACTTC.

This clonotype was seen a handful of times. The V gene is TRBV9, the J gene TRBJ1-4, with D perhaps matching TRBD1 (6 bases). V was pared by 2 bases and J by 0 bases, with 11 bases between. The CDR3 sequence is 16 residues long. The germline V gene has CDR1 SGDLS and CDR2 YYNGEE. In DNA, the CDR3 is TGTGCCAGCAGCGTCGGGACATTTGCAACTAATGAAAAACTGTTTTTT. It yields the protein CASSVGTFATNEKLFF.